These T cell receptor beta chains were read from a single sample in a study of cytomegalovirus exposure and HLA in healthy donors. Repertoires were generated with immunoSEQ multiplex PCR, while TCRdb's copy carries only in-frame clones and drops some. This table has around 150,000 clones, 80% appearing once. Sequenced sample: PBMCs. These receptors were taken from a man in his forties in good health and CMV-seropositive. Both conserved end residues are part of each CDR3. Each record gives: clone size, J gene, D gene, V gene, CDR3 DNA, CDR3 protein. D genes are given only for firm matches. A clone size is listed for some rows: how often the clone was seen (once, few, many), or a class if it is expanded.

clone size: NA; J gene: TRBJ1-1; D gene: NA; V gene: TRBV28; CDR3 DNA: TGTGCCAGCAACTATCGTACTGAAGCTTTCTTT; CDR3 protein: CASNYRTEAFF
clone size: NA; J gene: TRBJ2-1; D gene: TRBD2; V gene: TRBV7-6; CDR3 DNA: TGTGCCAGCAGCTTAAAAGCGGGAGCCTACAATGAGCAGTTCTTC; CDR3 protein: CASSLKAGAYNEQFF
clone size: NA; J gene: TRBJ1-5; D gene: NA; V gene: TRBV19; CDR3 DNA: TGTGCCAGTAGTCCGGGTGGTGGGTCCGGAGCCCAGCATTTT; CDR3 protein: CASSPGGGSGAQHF
clone size: NA; J gene: TRBJ1-1; D gene: TRBD1; V gene: TRBV11-2; CDR3 DNA: TGTGCCAGCAGTACTTACAGGGGCCTGAACACTGAAGCTTTCTTT; CDR3 protein: CASSTYRGLNTEAFF
clone size: few; J gene: TRBJ1-4; D gene: NA; V gene: TRBV21-1; CDR3 DNA: TGTGCCAGCAGCGTCCGGACAGGGGGCGATGAAAAACTGTTTTTT; CDR3 protein: CASSVRTGGDEKLFF
clone size: NA; J gene: TRBJ2-5; D gene: TRBD1; V gene: TRBV5-1; CDR3 DNA: TGCGCCAGCAGCGCGGGACAGGTTGGCGAGACCCAGTACTTC; CDR3 protein: CASSAGQVGETQYF
clone size: NA; J gene: TRBJ1-2; D gene: NA; V gene: TRBV5-4; CDR3 DNA: TGTGCCAGCAGCTTGGATGGCTGGACAATTCGGGATGGCTACACCTTC; CDR3 protein: CASSLDGWTIRDGYTF
clone size: NA; J gene: TRBJ1-2; D gene: NA; V gene: TRBV6-1; CDR3 DNA: TGTGCCAGCAGTGGCCCAAACCCAAATCAGACAGGCAGAATGCGTTATGGCTACACCTTC; CDR3 protein: CASSGPNPNQTGRMRYGYTF
clone size: NA; J gene: TRBJ2-1; D gene: TRBD2; V gene: TRBV29-1; CDR3 DNA: TGCAGCGTTGGTAGCGGGAGGGCTGCTGGCGAGCAGTTCTTC; CDR3 protein: CSVGSGRAAGEQFF
clone size: NA; J gene: TRBJ1-1; D gene: NA; V gene: TRBV6-6; CDR3 DNA: TGTGCCAGCATGGGGCAGGGAAAAACTGAAGCTTTCTTT; CDR3 protein: CASMGQGKTEAFF
clone size: NA; J gene: TRBJ2-7; D gene: NA; V gene: TRBV6-6; CDR3 DNA: TGTGCCAGCACCTCAGCAGGCGAGCAGTACTTC; CDR3 protein: CASTSAGEQYF
clone size: once; J gene: TRBJ2-1; D gene: NA; V gene: TRBV7-9; CDR3 DNA: TGTGCCAGCAGCTTAGCGAGAGGGACCTACAATGAGCAGTTCTTC; CDR3 protein: CASSLARGTYNEQFF
clone size: NA; J gene: TRBJ2-5; D gene: TRBD1; V gene: TRBV7-2; CDR3 DNA: TGTGCCAGCAGCTTGACAGGGAGTTTGGAGACCCAGTACTTC; CDR3 protein: CASSLTGSLETQYF
clone size: NA; J gene: TRBJ1-3; D gene: NA; V gene: TRBV25-1; CDR3 DNA: TGTGCCAGCAGTGAATATCGGGGGGGCACTGGAAACACCATATATTTT; CDR3 protein: CASSEYRGGTGNTIYF
clone size: NA; J gene: TRBJ1-5; D gene: TRBD1; V gene: TRBV7-9; CDR3 DNA: TGTGCCAGCAGCTTAGGGGACAGGGTGAGCAATCAGCCCCAGCATTTT; CDR3 protein: CASSLGDRVSNQPQHF
clone size: NA; J gene: TRBJ2-5; D gene: NA; V gene: TRBV11-2; CDR3 DNA: TGTGCCAGCAGGGTCTCTTTGCGGGGGCAGGAGACCCAGTACTTC; CDR3 protein: CASRVSLRGQETQYF
clone size: NA; J gene: TRBJ2-5; D gene: NA; V gene: TRBV29-1; CDR3 DNA: TGCAGCGTTGATGGCAGGCTCCAAGAGACCCAGTACTTC; CDR3 protein: CSVDGRLQETQYF
clone size: NA; J gene: TRBJ1-4; D gene: NA; V gene: TRBV15; CDR3 DNA: TGTGCCACCAGCAGAGATCGGGTTGTGGGTGAAAAACTGTTTTTT; CDR3 protein: CATSRDRVVGEKLFF
clone size: NA; J gene: TRBJ1-2; D gene: TRBD1; V gene: TRBV4-3; CDR3 DNA: TGCGCCAGCAGCCAAGCGACAGGGGCTAACTATGGCTACACCTTC; CDR3 protein: CASSQATGANYGYTF
clone size: NA; J gene: TRBJ2-1; D gene: TRBD2; V gene: TRBV5-1; CDR3 DNA: TGCGCCAGCAGCGCCGGGACTAGCGGGGGCAATGAGCAGTTCTTC; CDR3 protein: CASSAGTSGGNEQFF
clone size: NA; J gene: TRBJ2-5; D gene: NA; V gene: TRBV5-6; CDR3 DNA: TGTGCCAGCAGCTTGGCCTTCGTGGTTAGCCAAGAGACCCAGTACTTC; CDR3 protein: CASSLAFVVSQETQYF
clone size: NA; J gene: TRBJ2-7; D gene: NA; V gene: TRBV15; CDR3 DNA: TGTGCCAACGGGACTGGCTACGAGCAGTACTTC; CDR3 protein: CANGTGYEQYF